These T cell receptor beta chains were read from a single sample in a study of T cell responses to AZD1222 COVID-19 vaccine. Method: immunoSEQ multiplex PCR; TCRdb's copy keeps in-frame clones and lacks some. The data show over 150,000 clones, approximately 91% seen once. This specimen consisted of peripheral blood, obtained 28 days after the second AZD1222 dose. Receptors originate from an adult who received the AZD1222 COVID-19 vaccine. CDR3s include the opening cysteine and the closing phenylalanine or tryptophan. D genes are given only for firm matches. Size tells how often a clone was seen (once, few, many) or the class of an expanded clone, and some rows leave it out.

TGTGCCAGCAGCCATCATGGTAGCGGAGGAAACACCATATATTTT	CASSHHGSGGNTIYF	TRBV3-1/TRBV3-2	TRBJ1-3	.	.
TGTGCCAGCAGCAAAGGTCGCAGGGAAGAGACCCAGTACTTC	CASSKGRREETQYF	TRBV21-1	TRBJ2-5	.	.
TGTGCCAGCAGCACCCGCTCGGGACTCCCTAGTAATGAGCAGTTCTTC	CASSTRSGLPSNEQFF	TRBV7-9	TRBJ2-1	once	.
TGTGCCACCAGCAGAGACCAGGGAATTACCAAAAACATTCAGTACTTC	CATSRDQGITKNIQYF	TRBV15	TRBJ2-4	.	.
TGTGCCAGTAGTGCCATCAGGGAATTACCGGATGGCTACACCTTC	CASSAIRELPDGYTF	TRBV19	TRBJ1-2	.	.
TGTGCCAGCAGTTTTGCGGCTAACTATGGCTACACCTTC	CASSFAANYGYTF	TRBV27	TRBJ1-2	.	.
TGTGCCAGCAGCGTAGGACTAGCGGGCAGGAATGAGCAGTTCTTC	CASSVGLAGRNEQFF	TRBV9	TRBJ2-1	.	TRBD2
TGTGCCAGCAGTCCCCAGGGAAACGGGGGAAACACCATATATTTT	CASSPQGNGGNTIYF	TRBV27	TRBJ1-3	.	.
TGTGCCAGCTCCCAGGGAAGTAAAGAGACCCAGTACTTC	CASSQGSKETQYF	TRBV2	TRBJ2-5	.	.
TGTGCCAGTAGTGGCCTAGCGGGAGATAACGGGGAGCTGTTTTTT	CASSGLAGDNGELFF	TRBV19	TRBJ2-2	few	TRBD2
TGCGCCAGCAGCCGGACTAGCGGGGACTACAATGAGCAGTTCTTC	CASSRTSGDYNEQFF	TRBV4-1	TRBJ2-1	.	TRBD2
TGTGCCACCAGCTACCCGGGTGGCGAGCAGTACTTC	CATSYPGGEQYF	TRBV24-1	TRBJ2-7	.	.
TGTGCCAGCAGTGAAGCGACAGGGGGCTCCTACGAGCAGTACTTC	CASSEATGGSYEQYF	TRBV6-1	TRBJ2-7	.	TRBD1
TGTGCCAGCAGCCAAACCCAGGGGCTATACGGCTACACCTTC	CASSQTQGLYGYTF	TRBV3-1/TRBV3-2	TRBJ1-2	.	.
TGTGCCAGTGCGGCCAGGGAGAGAGGCGAGCAGTACTTC	CASAARERGEQYF	TRBV27	TRBJ2-7	.	.
TGTGCCAGCAGTTTGGGGCTAGCGGGAGGGCCTTACTACAATGAGCAGTTCTTC	CASSLGLAGGPYYNEQFF	TRBV28	TRBJ2-1	few	TRBD2
TGTGCCACCTGGACTGCGGGGCTCTCCTACGAGCAGTACTTC	CATWTAGLSYEQYF	TRBV10-3	TRBJ2-7	.	.
TGTGCCAGCAGCCGCGGAGGGGGCGAGAAAAAACTGTTTTTT	CASSRGGGEKKLFF	TRBV6-6	TRBJ1-4	.	TRBD1
TGTGCCAGCAGCTTGGGGATCAGGGACACTGAAGCTTTCTTT	CASSLGIRDTEAFF	TRBV7-6	TRBJ1-1	.	.
TGTGCCAGCAGCTTCGGACAGGCCTCCTACGAGCAGTACTTC	CASSFGQASYEQYF	TRBV11-2	TRBJ2-7	.	TRBD1
TGTGCCAGCAGCCTGCTTGGATGGGACTATGGCTACACCTTC	CASSLLGWDYGYTF	TRBV28	TRBJ1-2	.	.
TGTGCCAGCAGTCCGACTAGCGGCCCCTACAATGAGCAGTTCTTC	CASSPTSGPYNEQFF	TRBV25-1	TRBJ2-1	.	TRBD2
TGTGCCAGCAGTTTGGCCCTAGCAGCTACAGATACGCAGTATTTT	CASSLALAATDTQYF	TRBV28	TRBJ2-3	.	.
TGTGCCAGCAGTGTGGGGGTCACTGAAGCTTTCTTT	CASSVGVTEAFF	TRBV28	TRBJ1-1	.	.
TGTGCCAGCAGTTCCCCCGGGACAGGGGGTTCCGGGGAGCTGTTTTTT	CASSSPGTGGSGELFF	TRBV28	TRBJ2-2	.	TRBD1
TGTGCCAGCAGCTGGACGGGAGGCCGTAAGAATGAGCAGTTCTTC	CASSWTGGRKNEQFF	TRBV7-3	TRBJ2-1	few	TRBD2
TGTGCCAGCAGGTTGGGGGCAATCTACGAGCAGTACTTC	CASRLGAIYEQYF	TRBV6-1	TRBJ2-7	.	.
TGTGCCAGCAGTGTGGGCCCCTTTGGACAGCCCCAGCATTTT	CASSVGPFGQPQHF	TRBV2	TRBJ1-5	once	.
TGCAGCGCTGGGGGCGGGTACAATGAGCAGTTCTTC	CSAGGGYNEQFF	TRBV29-1	TRBJ2-1	.	.
TGTGCCAGCAGCTTGACAGGGGGCAATGATTCACCCCTCCACTTT	CASSLTGGNDSPLHF	TRBV7-2	TRBJ1-6	few	TRBD1
TGTGCCAGCAACGACCGAGGGAGGCAAAACGGGGAGCTGTTTTTT	CASNDRGRQNGELFF	TRBV5-4	TRBJ2-2	.	.
TGTGCCAGCAGGACGGCAGGGGTAGGAAACACCATATATTTT	CASRTAGVGNTIYF	TRBV3-1/TRBV3-2	TRBJ1-3	.	.
TGTGCCAGCAGCTCACCCACTAGCGGGAGCGAGAATGAGCAGTTCTTC	CASSSPTSGSENEQFF	TRBV11-1	TRBJ2-1	.	TRBD2
TGCGCCAGCAGCCAAGAATTAGGGGACAGGGGTGGAACTGAAGCTTTCTTT	CASSQELGDRGGTEAFF	TRBV4-1	TRBJ1-1	once	TRBD1
TGTGCCAGCAGTTTCAACGAGGGCGAGACCCAGTACTTC	CASSFNEGETQYF	TRBV27	TRBJ2-5	.	.
TGCAGCGTTGAAGATCGAGGACTAGCGGTCACCGGGGAGCTGTTTTTT	CSVEDRGLAVTGELFF	TRBV29-1	TRBJ2-2	.	TRBD2
TGTGCCAGCAGTCAAGGGGGGCGCCCCGATCGGGAGACCCAGTACTTC	CASSQGGRPDRETQYF	TRBV9	TRBJ2-5	.	.
TGTGCCTGGAGTGTAGGGGAAAAACTGTTTTTT	CAWSVGEKLFF	TRBV30	TRBJ1-4	.	.
TGTGCCAGCAGTTCGTCCGGGACTAGCGGCACAGATACGCAGTATTTT	CASSSSGTSGTDTQYF	TRBV6-5	TRBJ2-3	.	TRBD2
TGTGCCAGCAGTTTTGGGGGAGGGGGCTCCTACAATGAGCAGTTCTTC	CASSFGGGGSYNEQFF	TRBV27	TRBJ2-1	.	.
TGTGCCATCAGCGGGACAGTTGATAATTCACCCCTCCACTTT	CAISGTVDNSPLHF	TRBV10-3	TRBJ1-6	.	TRBD1
TGTGCCATCAGTGAGTCCATGACAATAGAGACCCAGTACTTC	CAISESMTIETQYF	TRBV10-3	TRBJ2-5	.	.
TGTGCCAGCAGCCCCAGGGACTGGGACCGAAACACCATATATTTT	CASSPRDWDRNTIYF	TRBV5-8	TRBJ1-3	.	.
TGTGCCAGCAGCAAAGCTCCCCCCTCAGGGGGGAATGAGCAGTTCTTC	CASSKAPPSGGNEQFF	TRBV21-1	TRBJ2-1	.	.
TGCAGCGTTGATGATAATCCCGGGGGCAAGGGACCCGAGCAGTTCTTC	CSVDDNPGGKGPEQFF	TRBV29-1	TRBJ2-1	.	.
TGTGCCAGCTCAGCCGATCAATCGGCCTACGAGCAGTACTTC	CASSADQSAYEQYF	TRBV18	TRBJ2-7	.	.
TGTGCCAGCAGCCCGACGGACAGAATTGGGTACAATGAGCAGTTCTTC	CASSPTDRIGYNEQFF	TRBV7-8	TRBJ2-1	.	.
TGTGCCAGCAGCGCCCCGGGCCACTTGTCTGGCTACACCTTC	CASSAPGHLSGYTF	TRBV3-1/TRBV3-2	TRBJ1-2	.	.
TGCGCCAGCAGCAGGGGGATGAACACTGAAGCTTTCTTT	CASSRGMNTEAFF	TRBV4-3	TRBJ1-1	.	.
TGTGCCAGCAGTTCGCGGCTTAATGAAAAACTGTTTTTT	CASSSRLNEKLFF	TRBV6-5	TRBJ1-4	.	.
TGTGCCAGCAGCTTAGGGGCTAGCGGCTCCTACGAGCAGTACTTC	CASSLGASGSYEQYF	TRBV11-3	TRBJ2-7	once	TRBD2
TGCAGCGTGAAGGGGGCGCGGAACACTGAAGCTTTCTTT	CSVKGARNTEAFF	TRBV29-1	TRBJ1-1	.	TRBD1
TGTGCCAGCAGTTTGGCGGGGATTTACGAGCAGTACTTC	CASSLAGIYEQYF	TRBV28	TRBJ2-7	.	.
TGCGGCGGGGGGCCAACAGATACGCAGTATTTT	CGGGPTDTQYF	TRBV29-1	TRBJ2-3	.	TRBD2
TGTGCCAGCAGCTCCGGGACTAAGGAGACCCAGTACTTC	CASSSGTKETQYF	TRBV11-1	TRBJ2-5	.	TRBD2
TGCGCCAGCAGCTTGGATCCAGGGAGAGATGAAAAACTGTTTTTT	CASSLDPGRDEKLFF	TRBV5-1	TRBJ1-4	.	.
TGTGCCAGCAGCTTAAAGGTGGACAGGCTGATTAACTATGGCTACACCTTC	CASSLKVDRLINYGYTF	TRBV7-2	TRBJ1-2	.	TRBD1